The clone carrying this T cell receptor (beta chain) was detected once. This specimen belongs to a study of human T cells and chemical hapten exposure. As to time point: patch test 1, 2 weeks after DPC sensitization. This sample's treatment: therapeutic diphenylcyclopropenone sensitization with weekly scalp DPC. Germline V CDR1 and CDR2: SGDLS, YYNGEE. The ends were cut back, 0 bases at V and 3 bases at J, with 12 bases in the middle. The CDR3 is made up of 15 amino acids. TCRdb passed the RACE reads through MiXCR, listing each CDR3 protein once. The sample lists roughly 160,000 distinct CDR3 sequences, about 14% occurring once.

The sequence was collected from a woman aged 30 to 39 with alopecia areata. Some clones in this sample may be carry-over from other donors' samples. This rearrangement joins TRBV9 to TRBJ1-1; unclear D gene. This material consisted of whole blood, taken in connection with sensitization to the hapten diphenylcyclopropenone (DPC). In DNA form, the CDR3 reads TGTGCCAGCAGCGTAGATTGGGGAGAGGACACTGAAGCTTTCTTT. This sequence encodes CASSVDWGEDTEAFF.